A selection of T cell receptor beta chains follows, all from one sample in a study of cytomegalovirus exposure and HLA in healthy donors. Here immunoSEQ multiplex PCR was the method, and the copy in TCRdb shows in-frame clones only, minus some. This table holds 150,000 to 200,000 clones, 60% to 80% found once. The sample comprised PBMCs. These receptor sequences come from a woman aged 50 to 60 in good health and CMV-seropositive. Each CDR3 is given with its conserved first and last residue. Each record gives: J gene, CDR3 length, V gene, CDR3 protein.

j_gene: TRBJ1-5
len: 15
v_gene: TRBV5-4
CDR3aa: CASSMGRGSNQPQHF

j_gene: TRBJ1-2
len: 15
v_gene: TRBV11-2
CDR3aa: CASSLAPGQNYGYTF

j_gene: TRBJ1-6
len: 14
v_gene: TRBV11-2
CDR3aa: CASRPDSGNSPLHF

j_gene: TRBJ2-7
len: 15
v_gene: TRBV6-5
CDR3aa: CASSSWDRSSYEQYF

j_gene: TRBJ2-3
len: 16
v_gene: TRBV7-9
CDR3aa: CASSRGEWLFTDTQYF

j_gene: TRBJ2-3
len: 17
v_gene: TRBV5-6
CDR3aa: CASSLLTSGGSTDTQYF

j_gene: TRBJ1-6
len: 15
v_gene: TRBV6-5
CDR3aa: CASSYSGQGNSPLHF

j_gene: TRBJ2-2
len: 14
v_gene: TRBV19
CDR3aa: CASIRTGGTGELFF

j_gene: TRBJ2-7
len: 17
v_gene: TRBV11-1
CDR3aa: CASSSQAPGTGPYEQYF

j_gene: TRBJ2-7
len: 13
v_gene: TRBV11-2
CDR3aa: CASSWGTAYEQYF

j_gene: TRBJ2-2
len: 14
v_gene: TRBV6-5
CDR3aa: CASNPGGNTGELFF

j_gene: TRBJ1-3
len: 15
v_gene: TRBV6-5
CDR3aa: CASSYSVYSGNTIYF

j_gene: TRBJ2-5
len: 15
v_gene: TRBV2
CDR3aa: CASSRSSGRGETQYF

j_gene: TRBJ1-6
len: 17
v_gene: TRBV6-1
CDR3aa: CASSEAADLSDNSPLHF

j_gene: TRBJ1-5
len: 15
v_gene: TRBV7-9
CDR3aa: CASSSDRDSNQPQHF

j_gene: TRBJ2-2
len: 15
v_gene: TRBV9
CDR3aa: CASSQDRANTGELFF

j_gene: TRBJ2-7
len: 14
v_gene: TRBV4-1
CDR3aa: CASSQVAGRYEQYF

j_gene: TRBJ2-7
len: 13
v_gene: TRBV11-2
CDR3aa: CASRPDPGYEQYF

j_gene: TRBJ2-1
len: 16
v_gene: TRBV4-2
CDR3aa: CASSQVRRGGNNEQFF

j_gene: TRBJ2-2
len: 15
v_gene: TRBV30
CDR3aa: CAWRSGGLNTGELFF

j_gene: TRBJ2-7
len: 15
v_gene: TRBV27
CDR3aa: CASSLGRGSRYEQYF

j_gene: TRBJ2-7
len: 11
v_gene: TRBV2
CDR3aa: CASSEAFEQYF

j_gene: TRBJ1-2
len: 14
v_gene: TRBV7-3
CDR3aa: CASGGGQGVWGYTF

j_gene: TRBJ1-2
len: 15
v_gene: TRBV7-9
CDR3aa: CSSSPQAGQSHGYTF

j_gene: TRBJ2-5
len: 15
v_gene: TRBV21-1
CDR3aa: CASSTDWTGGETQYF

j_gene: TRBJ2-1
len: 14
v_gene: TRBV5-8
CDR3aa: CASSFPGFLNEQFF

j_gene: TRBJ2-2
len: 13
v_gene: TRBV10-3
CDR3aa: CAISVGDSGELFF

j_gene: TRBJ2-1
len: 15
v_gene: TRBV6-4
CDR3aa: CASSEGQGKYNEQFF

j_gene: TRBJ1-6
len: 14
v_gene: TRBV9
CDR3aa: CASSPSSYNSPLHF

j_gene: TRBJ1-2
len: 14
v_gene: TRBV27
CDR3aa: CASSPLDTNYGYTF

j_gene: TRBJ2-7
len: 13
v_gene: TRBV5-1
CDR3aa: CASSLGPLDEQYF

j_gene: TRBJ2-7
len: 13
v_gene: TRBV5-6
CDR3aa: CASSFDTSYEQYF

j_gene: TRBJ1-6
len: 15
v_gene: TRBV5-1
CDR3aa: CASSLEGQLNSPLHF

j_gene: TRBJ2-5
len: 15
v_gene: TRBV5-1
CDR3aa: CASSEPGQGQETQYF

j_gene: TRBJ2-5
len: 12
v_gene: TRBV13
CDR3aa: CASSLRVETQYF

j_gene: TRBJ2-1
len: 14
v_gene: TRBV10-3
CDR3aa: CAISKTGGKDEQFF

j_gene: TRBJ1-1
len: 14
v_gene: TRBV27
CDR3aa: CASSSQVASTEAFF

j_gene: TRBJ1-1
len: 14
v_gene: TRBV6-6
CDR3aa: CASSFDRLNTEAFF

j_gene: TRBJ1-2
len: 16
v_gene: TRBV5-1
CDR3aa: CASSLAHPGQGHGYTF

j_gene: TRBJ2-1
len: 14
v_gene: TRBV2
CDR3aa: CASRGLAGGNEQFF

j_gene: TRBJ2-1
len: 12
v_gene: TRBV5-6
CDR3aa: CASSYFRGEQFF

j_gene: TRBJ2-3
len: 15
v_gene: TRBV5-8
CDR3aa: CASSLGLAGGDTQYF

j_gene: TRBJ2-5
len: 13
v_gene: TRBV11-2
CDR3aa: CASSLGTQETQYF

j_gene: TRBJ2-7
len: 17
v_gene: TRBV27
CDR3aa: CASSSPGTSGGKYEQYF

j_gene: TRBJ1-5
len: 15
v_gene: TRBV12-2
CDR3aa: CASRLDEGDYQPQHF

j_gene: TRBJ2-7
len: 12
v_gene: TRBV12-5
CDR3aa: CASGRDIYEQYF

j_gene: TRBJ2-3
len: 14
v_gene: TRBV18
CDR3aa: CASSPYYSTDTQYF

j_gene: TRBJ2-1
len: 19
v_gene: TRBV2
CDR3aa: CASSKEGLAGRLFGNEQFF

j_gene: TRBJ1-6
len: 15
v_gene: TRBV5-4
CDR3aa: CASSTGQSLNSPLHF

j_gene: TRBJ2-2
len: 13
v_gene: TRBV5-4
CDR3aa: CASSLVSTGELFF